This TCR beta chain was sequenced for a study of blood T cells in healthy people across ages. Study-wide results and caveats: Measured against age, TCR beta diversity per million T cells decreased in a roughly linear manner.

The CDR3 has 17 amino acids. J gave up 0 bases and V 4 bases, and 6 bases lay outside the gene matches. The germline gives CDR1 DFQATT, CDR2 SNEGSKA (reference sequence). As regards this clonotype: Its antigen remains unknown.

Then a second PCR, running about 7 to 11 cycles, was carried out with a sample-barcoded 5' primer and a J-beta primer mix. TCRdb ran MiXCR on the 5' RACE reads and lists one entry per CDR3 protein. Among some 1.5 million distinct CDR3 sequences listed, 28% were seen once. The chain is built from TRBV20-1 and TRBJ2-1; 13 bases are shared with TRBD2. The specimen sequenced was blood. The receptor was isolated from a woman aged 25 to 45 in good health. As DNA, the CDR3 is TGCAGTGCTACCGGGACTAGCGGGGTGGACTCCTACAATGAGCAGTTCTTC. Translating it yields CSATGTSGVDSYNEQFF.